This T cell receptor beta chain appears in the sequencing data of a study of vaccination effects on CD4 cells after COVID-19. Turning to the study itself: Before sequencing, viral peptide pools were used by the ViraFEST assay to expand antigen-specific CD4+ T cells. Study-wide results and caveats: There were few convalescent patients in the study and no early post-infection timepoints. Healthy vaccinees showed cross-reactivity with common cold coronaviruses in only 1 of 255 vaccine-induced clones.

Assay used: immunoSEQ multiplex PCR; TCRdb lists only in-frame clones, some missing. The table has approximately 60,000 clones, around 73% seen once. Points on this clone: Its antigen is currently unknown.

Once cultured for roughly ten days, the cells underwent separation to obtain CD4+ T cells. Of the BNT162b2 and mRNA-1273 vaccines, participants received two doses of one or the other. Vaccinees lacked prior SARS-CoV-2 infection and tested negative for nucleocapsid antibodies. The sample was CD4+ T cells from PBMCs cultured without peptide, taken after COVID-19 vaccination. The clonotype comes from a human donor who received a COVID-19 vaccine.

The CDR3 spells CAIGRLGQGANEQYF. Written as DNA, the CDR3 is TGTGCCATCGGGCGTCTGGGACAGGGGGCTAACGAGCAGTACTTC. V usage is TRBV10-3 and J usage is TRBJ2-7; TRBD1 matches 12 bases. The CDR3 has 15 residues. The J segment lost 5 bases and the V segment lost 8 bases, leaving 10 bases of the junction unmatched. Germline CDR1 is ENHRY and CDR2 is SYGVKD.